This T cell receptor (beta chain) was identified during a study of OX40 agonist ivuxolimab in advanced cancers. Study in general: Intravenous ivuxolimab was administered to patients every 2 weeks at 0.01 to 10 mg/kg.

Trimming removed 4 bases at V and 2 bases at J, with 5 bases between. The germline CDR1 and CDR2 sequences are SGDLS and YYNGEE. There are 12 residues in the CDR3. TCRdb keeps only in-frame clones here, not all; method: immunoSEQ multiplex PCR. The table shows around 100,000 clones, with roughly 90% occurring only once. The clonotype originates from an adult with an advanced solid tumor such as melanoma, head and neck, liver or kidney cancer. The sequences come from CD4+ or CD8+ T cells sorted from blood, collected in a trial of the OX40 agonist ivuxolimab. The chain recombines TRBV9 with TRBJ2-3, with D hard to call. CDR3 sequence (DNA): TGTGCCAGCAGCCCCTACACAGATACGCAGTATTTT. Protein: CASSPYTDTQYF.